Listed below are T cell receptor beta chains from one sample, sequenced in a study of T cells in Graves' hyperthyroidism and ophthalmopathy. TCRdb ran MiXCR on the multiplex PCR reads and lists one entry per CDR3 protein. The data show 90,000 to 120,000 distinct CDR3 sequences, approximately 15% seen once. Sequencing was done on a sample of blood. The receptors come from a woman in her forties or fifties with Graves' hyperthyroidism. Each CDR3 is given with its conserved first and last residue. Each record gives: D gene, V gene, clone size, J gene, CDR3 length, CDR3 DNA, CDR3 protein. The D gene is left open where the match is weak. Where a row states a size, it is once, few, many or the class of an expanded clone; other rows omit it.

>-|TRBV2|many|TRBJ2-3|13
TGTGCCAGCAAGGTGGGCGTGGGAGATACGCAGTATTTT
CASKVGVGDTQYF
>-|TRBV6-1|many|TRBJ2-7|12
TGTGCCAGCAGTCTCAGGGGCTACGAGCAGTACTTC
CASSLRGYEQYF
>-|TRBV5-8|many|TRBJ2-1|15
TGTGCCAGCAGCCGTGGGTCCAGCTCCTACAATGAGCAGTTCTTC
CASSRGSSSYNEQFF
>-|TRBV20-1|many|TRBJ2-1|16
TGCAGTGCTAGAGATGCGAGGGGGATAGCCTACAATGAGCAGTTCTTC
CSARDARGIAYNEQFF
>TRBD2|TRBV20-1|many|TRBJ2-6|19
TGCAGTGCTAGAGATCGTAGACCGGGACTAGCTCCTGGGGCCAACGTCCTGACTTTC
CSARDRRPGLAPGANVLTF
>-|TRBV4-1|many|TRBJ2-3|13
TGCGCCAGCAGCAAGCGACAGACAGATACGCAGTATTTT
CASSKRQTDTQYF
>-|TRBV7-2|many|TRBJ1-5|15
TGTGCCAGCAGCCCAGGTGCCCGAGGCGCTCAGCCCCAGCATTTT
CASSPGARGAQPQHF
>-|TRBV6-2/TRBV6-3|once|TRBJ1-6|13
TGTGCCAGCAGCTCAGGACATTTTTCACCCCTCCACTTT
CASSSGHFSPLHF
>-|TRBV3-1|many|TRBJ2-1|15
TGTGCCAGCAGCTCTGGCTGGGACATATCCAATGAGCAGTTCTTC
CASSSGWDISNEQFF
>-|TRBV5-8|many|TRBJ1-2|13
TGTGCCAGCAGCGCGGGCACTAACTATGGCTACACCTTC
CASSAGTNYGYTF
>TRBD1|TRBV29-1|few|TRBJ1-4|13
TGCAGCGTTCTGACAGGGGCCGGTTTTGGACTGTTTTTT
CSVLTGAGFGLFF
>-|TRBV7-8|many|TRBJ2-1|13
TGTGCCAGCAGCCTAGCAGGCTTGGGGGAGCAGTTCTTC
CASSLAGLGEQFF
>-|TRBV6-5|few|TRBJ2-7|17
TGTGCCAGCAGTTACATCCTTACTAGTGAGGGGGTGGACGAGCAGTACTTC
CASSYILTSEGVDEQYF
>-|TRBV20-1|many|TRBJ1-1|12
TGCAGTGCTAGCAATCCCGACACTGAAGCTTTCTTT
CSASNPDTEAFF
>TRBD1|TRBV27|many|TRBJ1-1|16
TGTGCCAGCAGTACACGGACAGGGCGGGGGGGCACTGAAGCTTTCTTT
CASSTRTGRGGTEAFF
>TRBD1|TRBV3-1|many|TRBJ2-7|14
TGTGCCAGCAGGGCGACAGGGAATCGCTACGAGCAGTACTTC
CASRATGNRYEQYF
>TRBD1|TRBV7-8|-|TRBJ1-4|14
TGTGCCAGCAGCTTCGGACAGGGAAATGAAAAACTGTTTTTT
CASSFGQGNEKLFF
>-|TRBV19|many|TRBJ2-2|16
TGTGCCAGTAGTCGACGGACGGTCCGGAACACCGGGGAGCTGTTTTTT
CASSRRTVRNTGELFF
>TRBD1|TRBV27|many|TRBJ1-6|13
TGTGCCAGCAGTTGGACAGGGAATTCACCCCTCCACTTT
CASSWTGNSPLHF
>TRBD2|TRBV6-1|many|TRBJ2-1|19
TGTGCCAGCAGTGAACTCGACACCATTTCTAGCGGGACCTACAATGAGCAGTTCTTC
CASSELDTISSGTYNEQFF
>-|TRBV14|many|TRBJ2-1|13
TGTGCCAGCAGCCACATACAGCTTTCTGAGCAGTTCTTC
CASSHIQLSEQFF
>-|TRBV20-1|-|TRBJ2-1|16
TGCAGTGCTAGCCGTCGGCGGACAGCCGTATACAATGAGCAGTTCTTC
CSASRRRTAVYNEQFF
>-|TRBV13|many|TRBJ2-7|13
TGTGCCAGTTCGAAGACTTTGTCCTACGAGCAGTACTTC
CASSKTLSYEQYF
>-|TRBV6-1|many|TRBJ2-2|16
TGTGCCAGCAGTACAACAGTTTTGCGAACCTCCGGGGAGCTGTTTTTT
CASSTTVLRTSGELFF